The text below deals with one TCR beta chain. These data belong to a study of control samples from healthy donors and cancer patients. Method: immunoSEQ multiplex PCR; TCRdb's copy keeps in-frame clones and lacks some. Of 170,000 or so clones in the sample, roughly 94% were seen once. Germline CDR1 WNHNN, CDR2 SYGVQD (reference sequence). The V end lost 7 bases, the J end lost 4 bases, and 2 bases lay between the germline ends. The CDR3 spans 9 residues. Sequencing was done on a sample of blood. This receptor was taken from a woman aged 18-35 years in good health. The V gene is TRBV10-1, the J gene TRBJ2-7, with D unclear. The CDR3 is CASIYEQYF. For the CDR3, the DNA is TGCGCCAGCATTTACGAGCAGTACTTC.